This T cell receptor beta chain stems from a study of T cell responses to AZD1222 COVID-19 vaccine. Study-wide results and caveats: Spike-specific TCR breadth and depth rose after two AZD1222 doses. Seropositivity was recorded at baseline in only five to seven AZD1222 recipients. Researchers took repertoire samples only after the peak T cell response had come. Females made up more of the donors, who were largely white British, and clonal diversity may have come out too low.

The data were produced by immunoSEQ multiplex PCR, yet TCRdb's version contains in-frame clones alone and is incomplete. The table has under 150,000 clones, roughly 92% seen once. About this clone itself: Its antigen is not known.

The CDR3 has 15 amino acids. Per germline, CDR1 SGHTA and CDR2 FQGNSA. V lost 5 bases to trimming and J lost 0 bases; unmatched junction nucleotides: 6. This material consisted of peripheral blood, taken on day 0 of AZD1222 vaccination. This chain connects TRBV7-2 to TRBJ2-7; the match to TRBD1 covers 8 bases. This TCR came from an adult in good health. CDR3 amino acids: CASSKDRASSYEQYF. In nucleotides, the CDR3 is TGTGCCAGCAGCAAGGACAGGGCGAGCTCCTACGAGCAGTACTTC.